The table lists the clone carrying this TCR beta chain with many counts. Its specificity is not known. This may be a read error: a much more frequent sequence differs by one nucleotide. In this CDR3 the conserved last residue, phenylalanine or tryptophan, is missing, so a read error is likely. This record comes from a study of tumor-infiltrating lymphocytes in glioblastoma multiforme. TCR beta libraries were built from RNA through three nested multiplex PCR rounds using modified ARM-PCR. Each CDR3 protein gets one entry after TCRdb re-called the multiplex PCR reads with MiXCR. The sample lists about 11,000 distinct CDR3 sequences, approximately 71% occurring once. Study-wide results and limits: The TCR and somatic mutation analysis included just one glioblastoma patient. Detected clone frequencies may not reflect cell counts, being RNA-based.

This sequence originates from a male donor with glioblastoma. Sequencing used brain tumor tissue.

The CDR3: CASSRTTDEEQYL. CDR3 DNA: TGCGCCAGCAGCAGGACTACCGATGAAGAGCAGTACCTC. This chain uses TRBV4-1 with TRBJ2-7; maybe TRBD2 (6 bases). CDR3 length equals 13 residues. Germline V gene lookup returns CDR1 MGHRA and CDR2 YSYEKL. V lost 5 bases and J lost 7, with 15 bases in between.